The 13 T cell receptor beta chains below all came from one sample that was sequenced in a study of control samples from healthy donors and cancer patients. Repertoires were generated with immunoSEQ multiplex PCR, while TCRdb's copy carries only in-frame clones and drops some. The data show fewer than 500,000 clones, 90% seen once. The source material was PBMCs. Receptor source: a man in his forties with head and neck cancer.

This clone turned up a few times. This chain joins TRBV5-4 and TRBJ1-5, with D uncertain. The germline V gene has CDR1 SGHNT and CDR2 YYREEE (reference sequence). The CDR3 has 14 amino acids. Trimming shortened V by 4 bases and J by 11 bases, and 19 bases separated the two germline ends. The CDR3 DNA reads TGTGCCAGCAGCCCGGACGGCTCGGAGCCAGCCCAGCATTTT. Its translation: CASSPDGSEPAQHF.

The chain combines TRBV9 with TRBJ2-5; 7 bases map to TRBD2. Germline trimming cut 3 bases from V and 3 bases from J; bases unmatched to any gene: 11. CDR3 length: 16 residues. Germline-derived CDR1 and CDR2 are SGDLS and YYNGEE. CDR3 in amino acids: CASSGRAGTKEETQYF. Here the CDR3 DNA reads TGTGCCAGCAGCGGAAGAGCCGGGACTAAAGAAGAGACCCAGTACTTC.

The table lists this clone with a count of one. V gene TRBV1 combines with J gene TRBJ1-2; the table names TRBD1, a call not compared with the DNA. TRBV1 is an annotated pseudogene. The CDR3 runs to 16 residues. The CDR3 loop is CTSSQNPWTGYDGYTF. The CDR3 DNA sequence: TGCACCAGCAGCCAAAACCCTTGGACAGGATATGATGGCTACACCTTC.

The gene calls are TRBV7-2 and TRBJ2-7, with 10 bases fitting TRBD1. V lost 4 bases to trimming and J lost 5 bases; unmatched junction nucleotides: 5. Germline CDR1 is SGHTA and CDR2 is FQGNSA. The CDR3 spans 14 residues. The CDR3 here is CASSWGDRGHEQYF. CDR3 sequence (DNA): TGTGCCAGCAGCTGGGGGGACAGGGGCCACGAGCAGTACTTC.

The chain couples TRBV19 to TRBJ1-1, with D maybe TRBD1 (6 bases). V dropped 6 bases and J dropped 3 bases, with 11 bases sitting between them. CDR1 is LNHDA and CDR2 is SQIVND in the germline V gene (reference sequence). The CDR3 consists of 13 residues. CDR3 loop: CASRTPGDTEAFF. In nucleotides, the CDR3 is TGTGCCAGTAGGACCCCAGGGGACACTGAAGCTTTCTTT.

The chain's CDR3 is CASGRGNSNQPQHF. DNA for the CDR3: TGTGCCAGCGGCAGGGGAAATAGCAATCAGCCCCAGCATTTT. The V call is TRBV6-5, the J call TRBJ1-5; D possibly corresponds to TRBD1 (6 bases). The germline V and J ends were trimmed by 8 bases and 0 bases, with 11 bases remaining between them. From germline, CDR1 is MNHEY and CDR2 SVGAGI. The CDR3 contains 14 residues.

The rearrangement uses TRBV5-1 and TRBJ1-2; D is ambiguous. Germline lookup yields CDR1 SGHRS and CDR2 YFSETQ. Trimming pared 1 base from V and 4 bases from J, leaving 11 bases between. CDR3 length: 14 amino acids. The CDR3 bases are TGCGCCAGCAGCTTGAACGTGGTGAGCTATGGCTACACCTTC. Translation: CASSLNVVSYGYTF.

This rearrangement joins TRBV6-5 to TRBJ1-1; D may be TRBD1 (5 bases). The CDR3 has 14 residues. V shed 6 bases and J shed 7 bases, with 18 bases lying between them. Germline CDR1 reads MNHEY; CDR2 reads SVGAGI. The CDR3 reads CASSVQGVESEAFF. Written as DNA, the CDR3 is TGTGCCAGCAGCGTCCAGGGCGTGGAAAGTGAAGCTTTCTTT.

The V gene is TRBV3-1 (or the pseudogene TRBV3-2), the J gene TRBJ2-7; either TRBD1 or TRBD2 may fit D (5 bases each). CDR1 is LGHDT, CDR2 YNNKEL, per germline (reference sequence). This CDR3 region has 15 residues. V lost 5 bases and J 0 bases, leaving 14 bases between the germline ends. CDR3 in amino acids: CASSIGMGVSYEQYF. The CDR3 coding sequence is TGTGCCAGCAGCATAGGGATGGGGGTCTCCTACGAGCAGTACTTC.

The chain links TRBV14 to TRBJ1-2; weak D call: TRBD1 (5 bases). CDR1 is SGHDN, CDR2 FVKESK, per germline. V was cut by 0 bases and J by 7 bases, with 12 bases left in between. The CDR3 has 14 residues. Written as DNA, the CDR3 is TGTGCCAGCAGCCAAGAACCAGGGCTTCGTGGCTACACCTTC. Translating it yields CASSQEPGLRGYTF.

The chain has TRBV7-8 and TRBJ1-5; TRBD1 is a possible D gene (5 bases). The CDR3 extends over 15 amino acids. V dropped 3 bases and J dropped 7 bases, with 16 bases sitting between them. Germline CDR1 and CDR2: SGHVS and FQNEAQ. DNA of the CDR3: TGTGCCAGCAGCTTTGTCGGGGGAGGGGAGCAGCCCCAGCATTTT. This gives the protein CASSFVGGGEQPQHF.

V usage is TRBV30 and J usage is TRBJ2-1; D is undetermined. Trimming stripped 5 bases from V and 4 bases from J, with 6 bases between. Germline CDR1 and CDR2: GTSNPN and SVGIG (reference sequence). The CDR3 has 11 amino acids. This chain's CDR3 is CAWFVYNEQFF. For the CDR3, the DNA is TGTGCCTGGTTCGTATACAATGAGCAGTTCTTC.

CDR3 sequence: CASSLVGREQFF. CDR3 in DNA: TGTGCCAGCAGCTTAGTAGGGCGTGAGCAGTTCTTC. This chain connects TRBV7-9 to TRBJ2-1; D not certain. The CDR3 extends over 12 amino acids. Per the germline V gene, CDR1 is SEHNR and CDR2 is FQNEAQ (reference sequence). V was shortened by 1 base and J by 9 bases, with 7 bases between the two germline ends.